The 5 T cell receptor beta chains below come from one sample, sequenced in a study of blood T cell repertoires in COVID-19 (dated by TCRdb to about 2020). Libraries came from the immunoSEQ multiplex PCR assay. TCRdb mirrors the immuneACCESS table, restricted to in-frame sequences. Some clones are absent from its copies; in checked studies, under half trace to an unresolved V gene, and the reason for the others is unknown. The sample table holds about 140,000 clones, of which 60% to 85% were seen once. Approximately 15% of the sample is in the top ten clones. The sample was peripheral blood. The receptors were sampled from a man in his fifties or sixties with acute or convalescent COVID-19.

The genes are TRBV30 and TRBJ1-3; unclear D gene. This CDR3 is 15 amino acids long. Germline V gives CDR1 GTSNPN, CDR2 SVGIG (reference sequence). Between the trimmed V and J ends, which lost 0 bases and 4 bases, there was a span of 13 bases. CDR3 coding DNA: TGTGCCTGGAGTGTACCCTCGTACAGCGGAAACACCATATATTTT. Translating gives CAWSVPSYSGNTIYF.

This chain uses TRBV9 with TRBJ1-1; 9 positions agree with TRBD1. The germline V gene encodes CDR1 SGDLS and CDR2 YYNGEE. V was pared by 3 bases and J by 1 base, with 1 base of the junction left unmatched. The length of the CDR3 is 14 residues. CDR3 nucleotide sequence: TGTGCCAGCAGCGAACAGGGGGCGAACACTGAAGCTTTCTTT. Protein sequence: CASSEQGANTEAFF. The entire variable domain, with the rest obtained from reference TRBV9 and TRBJ1-1, is as follows: DSGVTQTPKHLITATGQRVTLRCSPRSGDLSVYWYQQSLDQGLQFLIQYYNGEERAKGNILERFSAQQFPDLHSELNLSSLELGDSALYFCASSEQGANTEAFFGQGTRLTVV.

The chain recombines TRBV12-5 with TRBJ1-6; the D is unclear. Germline loops: CDR1 LGHNT, CDR2 FRNRAP. V was pared by 7 bases and J by 3 bases, with 25 bases between. This CDR3 spans 19 amino acids. CDR3 loop: CASASTPDGRLNYNSPLHF. The CDR3 region has the DNA TGTGCTAGTGCCTCCACTCCGGACGGGAGACTTAACTATAATTCACCCCTCCACTTT.

The chain links TRBV3-1 (or the pseudogene TRBV3-2) to TRBJ1-1, with D possibly matching TRBD1 (5 bases). The germline gives CDR1 LGHDT, CDR2 YNNKEL (reference sequence). The CDR3 is 13 amino acids. Trimming removed 5 bases at V and 5 bases at J, with 12 bases between. As DNA, the CDR3 is TGTGCCAGCAGCGCACTGGGGGGAACTGAAGCTTTCTTT. Protein sequence: CASSALGGTEAFF.

This chain uses TRBV27 with TRBJ2-1; 15 bases match TRBD2. Germline assignment: CDR1 MNHEY and CDR2 SMNVEV (reference sequence). J was trimmed by 4 bases and V by 5 bases; bases with no gene match: 9. The CDR3 is 18 amino acids. CDR3 in DNA: TGTGCCAGCAGTCTATTTCCGGGACTAGCGGGGGGTTACAATGAGCAGTTCTTC. Its protein product is CASSLFPGLAGGYNEQFF.